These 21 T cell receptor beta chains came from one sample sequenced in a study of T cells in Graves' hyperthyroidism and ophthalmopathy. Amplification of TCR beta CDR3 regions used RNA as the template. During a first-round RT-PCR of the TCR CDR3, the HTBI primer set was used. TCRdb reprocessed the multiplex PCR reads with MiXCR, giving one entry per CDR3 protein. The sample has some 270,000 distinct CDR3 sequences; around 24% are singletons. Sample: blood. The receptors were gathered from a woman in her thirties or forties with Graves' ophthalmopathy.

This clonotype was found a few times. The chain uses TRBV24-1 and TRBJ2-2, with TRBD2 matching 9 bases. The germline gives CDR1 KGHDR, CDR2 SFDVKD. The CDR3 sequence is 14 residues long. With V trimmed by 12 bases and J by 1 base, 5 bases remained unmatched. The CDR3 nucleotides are TGTGCCTCCCAGACTAGCGGGAACACCGGGGAGCTGTTTTTT. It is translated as CASQTSGNTGELFF.

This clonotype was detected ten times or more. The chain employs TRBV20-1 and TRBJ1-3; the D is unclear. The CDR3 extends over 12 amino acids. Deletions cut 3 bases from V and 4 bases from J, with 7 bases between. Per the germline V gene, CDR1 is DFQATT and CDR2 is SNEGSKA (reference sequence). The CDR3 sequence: CSARMWGNTIYF. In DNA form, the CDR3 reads TGCAGTGCTAGGATGTGGGGAAACACCATATATTTT.

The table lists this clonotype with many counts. CDR3 loop: CSANTPGLAGGEEQYF. The CDR3 DNA follows: TGCAGTGCTAACACCCCGGGACTAGCGGGAGGGGAAGAGCAGTACTTC. The gene calls are TRBV20-1 and TRBJ2-7, with 16 bases aligning to TRBD2. The CDR3 covers 16 residues. CDR1 is DFQATT, CDR2 SNEGSKA, per germline (reference sequence). The V gene end was trimmed by 4 bases and the J gene end by 7 bases; junction bases not matched to a gene: 10.

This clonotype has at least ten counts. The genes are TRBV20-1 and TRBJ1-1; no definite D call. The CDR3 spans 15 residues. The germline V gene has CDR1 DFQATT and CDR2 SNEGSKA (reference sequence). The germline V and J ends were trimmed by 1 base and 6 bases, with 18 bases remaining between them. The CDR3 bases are TGCAGTGCTAGAGGAGGCCGCCTTGGTTTCGCTGAAGCTTTCTTT. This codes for CSARGGRLGFAEAFF.

The CDR3 is CASAGMGPGELFF. The DNA of the CDR3 is TGTGCCAGTGCGGGGATGGGGCCCGGGGAGCTGTTTTTT. The chain uses TRBV19 and TRBJ2-2; TRBD2 might be the D (6 bases). The V end was cut by 8 bases, the J end by 6 bases, with 13 bases between. The CDR3 has 13 residues. Germline CDR1 and CDR2: LNHDA and SQIVND (reference sequence).

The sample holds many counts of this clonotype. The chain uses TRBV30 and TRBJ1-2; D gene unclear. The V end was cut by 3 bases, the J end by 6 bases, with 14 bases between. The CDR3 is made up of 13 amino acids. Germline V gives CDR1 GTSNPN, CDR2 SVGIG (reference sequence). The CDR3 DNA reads TGTGCCTGGAGAGGTTTGGCAGGCCATGGCTACACCTTC. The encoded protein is CAWRGLAGHGYTF.

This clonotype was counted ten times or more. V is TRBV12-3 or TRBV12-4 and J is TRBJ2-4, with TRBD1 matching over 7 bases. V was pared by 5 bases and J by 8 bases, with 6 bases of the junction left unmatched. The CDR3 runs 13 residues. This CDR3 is CASSTTGSDIQYF. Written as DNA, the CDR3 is TGTGCCAGCAGTACGACAGGGAGTGACATTCAGTACTTC.

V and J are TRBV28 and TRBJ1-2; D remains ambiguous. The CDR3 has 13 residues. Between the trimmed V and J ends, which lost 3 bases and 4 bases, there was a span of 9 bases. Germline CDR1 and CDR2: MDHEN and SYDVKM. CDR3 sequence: CASSFEVTYGYTF. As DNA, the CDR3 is TGTGCCAGCAGTTTTGAGGTCACCTATGGCTACACCTTC.

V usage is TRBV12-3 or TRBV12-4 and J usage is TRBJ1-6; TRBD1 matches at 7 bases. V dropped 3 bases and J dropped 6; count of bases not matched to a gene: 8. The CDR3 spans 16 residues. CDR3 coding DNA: TGTGCCAGCAGTTTTCCCAGGGCAGGGGGTAATTCACCCCTCCACTTT. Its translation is CASSFPRAGGNSPLHF.

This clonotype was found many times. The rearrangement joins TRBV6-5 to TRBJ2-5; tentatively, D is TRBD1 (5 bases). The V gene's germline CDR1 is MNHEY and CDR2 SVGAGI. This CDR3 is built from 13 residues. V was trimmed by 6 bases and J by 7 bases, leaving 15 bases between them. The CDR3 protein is CASRADSYGTQYF. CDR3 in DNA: TGTGCCAGCAGAGCCGACAGTTACGGGACCCAGTACTTC.

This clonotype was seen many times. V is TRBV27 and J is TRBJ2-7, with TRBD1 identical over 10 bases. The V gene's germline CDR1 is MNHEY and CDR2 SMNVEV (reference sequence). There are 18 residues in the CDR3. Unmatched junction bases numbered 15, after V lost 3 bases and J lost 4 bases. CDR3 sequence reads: CASSFLAPGQGYMYEQYF. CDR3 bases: TGTGCCAGCAGTTTCCTGGCCCCGGGACAGGGGTATATGTACGAGCAGTACTTC.

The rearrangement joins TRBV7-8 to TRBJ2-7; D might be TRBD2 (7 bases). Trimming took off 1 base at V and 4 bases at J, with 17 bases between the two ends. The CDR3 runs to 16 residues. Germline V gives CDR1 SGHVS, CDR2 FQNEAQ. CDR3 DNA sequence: TGTGCCAGCAGCTTAGAGGCGGGAGTGGGGGCTTACGAGCAGTACTTC. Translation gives CASSLEAGVGAYEQYF.

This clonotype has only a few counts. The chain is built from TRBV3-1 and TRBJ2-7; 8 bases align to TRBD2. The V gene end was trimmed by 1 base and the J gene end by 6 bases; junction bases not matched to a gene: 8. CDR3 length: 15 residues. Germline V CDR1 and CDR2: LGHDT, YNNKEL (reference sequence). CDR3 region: CASSQGPSGSLEQYF. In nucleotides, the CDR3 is TGTGCCAGCAGCCAAGGGCCTAGCGGGTCTCTCGAGCAGTACTTC.

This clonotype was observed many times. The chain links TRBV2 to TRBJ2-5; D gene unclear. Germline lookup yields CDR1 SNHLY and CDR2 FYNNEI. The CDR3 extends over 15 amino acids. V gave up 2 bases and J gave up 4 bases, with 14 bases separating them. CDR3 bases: TGTGCCAGCAGTGAAAGACACCCGACGGTAGAGACCCAGTACTTC. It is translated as CASSERHPTVETQYF. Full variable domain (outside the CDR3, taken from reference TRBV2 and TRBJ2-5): EPEVTQTPSHQVTQMGQEVILRCVPISNHLYFYWYRQILGQKVEFLVSFYNNEISEKSEIFDDQFSVERPDGSNFTLKIRSTKLEDSAMYFCASSERHPTVETQYFGPGTRLLVL.

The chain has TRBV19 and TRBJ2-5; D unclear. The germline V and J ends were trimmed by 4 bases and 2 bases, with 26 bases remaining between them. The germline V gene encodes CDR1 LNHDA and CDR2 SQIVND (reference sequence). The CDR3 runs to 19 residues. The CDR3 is CASSTERNYVSELQETQYF. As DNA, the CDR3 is TGTGCCAGTAGTACCGAACGGAACTACGTATCCGAACTTCAAGAGACCCAGTACTTC.

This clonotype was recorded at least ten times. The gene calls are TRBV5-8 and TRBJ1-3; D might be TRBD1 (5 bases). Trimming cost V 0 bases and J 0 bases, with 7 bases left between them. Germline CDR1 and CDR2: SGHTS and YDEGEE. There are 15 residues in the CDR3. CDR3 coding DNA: TGTGCCAGCAGCTTGGACAGGAGCTCTGGAAACACCATATATTTT. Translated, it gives CASSLDRSSGNTIYF.

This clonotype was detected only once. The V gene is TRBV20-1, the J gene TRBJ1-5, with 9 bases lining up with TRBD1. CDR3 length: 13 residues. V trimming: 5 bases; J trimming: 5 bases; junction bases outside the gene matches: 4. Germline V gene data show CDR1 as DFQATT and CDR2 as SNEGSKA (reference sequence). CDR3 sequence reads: CSAGWTGDQPQHF. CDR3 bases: TGCAGTGCTGGCTGGACAGGGGATCAGCCCCAGCATTTT.

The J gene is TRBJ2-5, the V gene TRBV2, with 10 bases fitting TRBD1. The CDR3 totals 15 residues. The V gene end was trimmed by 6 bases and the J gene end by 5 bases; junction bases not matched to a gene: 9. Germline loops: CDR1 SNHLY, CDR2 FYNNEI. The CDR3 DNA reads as TGTGCCAGCAGCTTAGACAGGGGGCCTTCCGAGACCCAGTACTTC. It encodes CASSLDRGPSETQYF. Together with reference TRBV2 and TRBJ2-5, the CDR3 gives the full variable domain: EPEVTQTPSHQVTQMGQEVILRCVPISNHLYFYWYRQILGQKVEFLVSFYNNEISEKSEIFDDQFSVERPDGSNFTLKIRSTKLEDSAMYFCASSLDRGPSETQYFGPGTRLLVL.

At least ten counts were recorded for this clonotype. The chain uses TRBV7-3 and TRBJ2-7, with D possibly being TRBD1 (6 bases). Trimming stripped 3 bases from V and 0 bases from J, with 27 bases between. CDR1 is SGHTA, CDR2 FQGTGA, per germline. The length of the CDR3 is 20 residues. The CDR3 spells CASSFHRDPFTLQVSYEQYF. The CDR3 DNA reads TGTGCCAGCAGCTTCCACAGGGACCCCTTCACGCTTCAAGTCTCCTACGAGCAGTACTTC.

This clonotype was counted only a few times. CDR3 protein: CATSRTGSQPQHF. In nucleotides, the CDR3 is TGTGCCACCAGCCGGACAGGGAGCCAGCCCCAGCATTTT. The chain carries TRBV15 and TRBJ1-5; the match to TRBD1 covers 8 bases. From germline, CDR1 is LNHNV and CDR2 YYDKDF (reference sequence). Germline trimming cut 5 bases from V and 7 bases from J; bases unmatched to any gene: 4. The CDR3 is made up of 13 amino acids.

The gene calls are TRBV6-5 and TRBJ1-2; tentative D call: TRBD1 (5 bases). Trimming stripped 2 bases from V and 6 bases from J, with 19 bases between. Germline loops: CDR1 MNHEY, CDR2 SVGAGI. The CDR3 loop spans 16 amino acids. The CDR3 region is CASSYDPTGSDDGYTF. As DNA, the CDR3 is TGTGCCAGCAGTTACGACCCCACAGGATCGGACGATGGCTACACCTTC.